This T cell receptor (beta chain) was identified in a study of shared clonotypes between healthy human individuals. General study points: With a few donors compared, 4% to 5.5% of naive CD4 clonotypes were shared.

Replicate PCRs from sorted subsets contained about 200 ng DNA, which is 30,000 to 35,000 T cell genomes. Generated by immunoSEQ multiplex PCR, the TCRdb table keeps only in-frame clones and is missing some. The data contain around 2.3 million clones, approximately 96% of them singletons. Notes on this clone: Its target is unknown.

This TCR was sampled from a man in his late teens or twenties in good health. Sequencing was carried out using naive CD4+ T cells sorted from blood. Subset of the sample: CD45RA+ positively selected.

The CDR3 loop reads CASSWTGMGETQYF. The CDR3 DNA reads as TGTGCCAGCAGCTGGACCGGGATGGGAGAGACCCAGTACTTC. The rearrangement links TRBV5-4 to TRBJ2-5; possibly TRBD2 for D (5 bases). The CDR3 length is 14 residues. Germline V CDR1 and CDR2: SGHNT, YYREEE (reference sequence). V lost 3 bases and J 4 bases, leaving 13 bases between the germline ends. Using reference TRBV5-4 and TRBJ2-5 for the parts outside the CDR3, the full variable domain is ETGVTQSPTHLIKTRGQQVTLRCSSQSGHNTVSWYQQALGQGPQFIFQYYREEENGRGNFPPRFSGLQFPNYSSELNVNALELDDSALYLCASSWTGMGETQYFGPGTRLLVL.